The next 6 T cell receptor beta chains were all read from a single sample in a study of T cells after yellow fever vaccination. TCRdb ran MiXCR on the 5' RACE reads and lists one entry per CDR3 protein. Here the sample spans about 75,000 distinct CDR3 sequences, more than 5.5% being singletons. The source material was CD8+ T cells sorted from PBMCs, sampled 10 days after the first yellow fever vaccination. Every receptor here comes from a man between 18 and 29 years old who received the YFV17D yellow fever vaccine.

This clonotype has at least ten counts. Written as DNA, the CDR3 is TGCAGTGCTAGCGACCCGGGACAGGGCGACAATGAGCAGTTCTTC. This sequence encodes CSASDPGQGDNEQFF. The chain couples TRBV20-1 to TRBJ2-1, with 9 bases aligning to TRBD1. The CDR3 sequence is 15 residues long. The junction had 8 bases not matched to a gene; V was cut back by 3 bases and J by 5 bases. From germline, CDR1 is DFQATT and CDR2 SNEGSKA (reference sequence).

This clonotype occurred many times. V and J are TRBV13 and TRBJ1-5, with D possibly matching TRBD1 (5 bases). From germline, CDR1 is PRHDT and CDR2 FYEKMQ (reference sequence). The CDR3 contains 12 residues. The germline V and J ends were trimmed by 3 bases and 9 bases, with 9 bases remaining between them. The chain's CDR3 is CASSFQGTPQHF. The CDR3 DNA reads TGTGCCAGCAGCTTCCAGGGTACGCCCCAGCATTTT.

This clonotype appeared many times. This chain connects TRBV29-1 to TRBJ2-3, with D tentatively TRBD1 (6 bases). The V end lost 4 bases, the J end lost 5 bases, and 19 bases lay between the germline ends. This CDR3 is 15 amino acids long. Germline CDR1 is SQVTM and CDR2 is ANQGSEA. In DNA form, the CDR3 reads TGCAGCGTTGCACCGGGACGGACAGAGGTAGATACGCAGTATTTT. Translation: CSVAPGRTEVDTQYF.

This clonotype was seen many times. J is TRBJ2-1 and V is TRBV7-2; 7 nucleotides line up with TRBD2. The V and J ends lost 1 base and 10 bases, in that order; junction bases with no gene match: 7. The germline V gene encodes CDR1 SGHTA and CDR2 FQGNSA. The length of the CDR3 is 14 residues. The CDR3 loop is CASSLDPGLTEQFF. DNA of the CDR3: TGTGCCAGCAGCTTAGATCCGGGACTAACCGAGCAGTTCTTC.

This clonotype has at least ten counts. This sequence joins TRBV7-9 and TRBJ2-1; 7 bases line up with TRBD1. Germline assignment: CDR1 SEHNR and CDR2 FQNEAQ (reference sequence). This CDR3 comprises 16 residues. V shed 5 bases, J shed 5 bases, and the junction held 12 bases outside the gene matches. CDR3 amino acids: CASSAPGQITNNEQFF. CDR3 DNA: TGTGCCAGCAGCGCCCCGGGACAGATAACAAACAATGAGCAGTTCTTC.

This clonotype was seen repeatedly, ten times or more. The J gene is TRBJ1-2, the V gene TRBV15; 7 nucleotides line up with TRBD1. Germline V lookup: CDR1 LNHNV, CDR2 YYDKDF (reference sequence). The trim removed 3 bases at V and 8 bases at J, leaving 9 bases unmatched. This CDR3 region has 14 residues. The CDR3 DNA reads TGTGCCACCAGCAGTAGCGAGGGGGCGCTGGGCTACACCTTC. Its protein is CATSSSEGALGYTF.